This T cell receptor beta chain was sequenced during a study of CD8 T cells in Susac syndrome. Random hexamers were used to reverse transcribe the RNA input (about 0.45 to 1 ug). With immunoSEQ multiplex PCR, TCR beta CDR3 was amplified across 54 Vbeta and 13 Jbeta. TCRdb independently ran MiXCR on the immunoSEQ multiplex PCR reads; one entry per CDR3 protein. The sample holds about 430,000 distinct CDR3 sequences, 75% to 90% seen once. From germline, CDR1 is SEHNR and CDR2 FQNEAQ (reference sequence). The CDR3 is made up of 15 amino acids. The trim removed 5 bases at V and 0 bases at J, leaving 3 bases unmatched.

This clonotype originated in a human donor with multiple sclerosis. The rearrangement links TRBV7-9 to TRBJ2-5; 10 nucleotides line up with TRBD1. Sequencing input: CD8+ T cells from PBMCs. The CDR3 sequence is CASSQDRGYQETQYF. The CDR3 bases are TGTGCCAGCAGCCAGGACAGGGGGTACCAAGAGACCCAGTACTTC.